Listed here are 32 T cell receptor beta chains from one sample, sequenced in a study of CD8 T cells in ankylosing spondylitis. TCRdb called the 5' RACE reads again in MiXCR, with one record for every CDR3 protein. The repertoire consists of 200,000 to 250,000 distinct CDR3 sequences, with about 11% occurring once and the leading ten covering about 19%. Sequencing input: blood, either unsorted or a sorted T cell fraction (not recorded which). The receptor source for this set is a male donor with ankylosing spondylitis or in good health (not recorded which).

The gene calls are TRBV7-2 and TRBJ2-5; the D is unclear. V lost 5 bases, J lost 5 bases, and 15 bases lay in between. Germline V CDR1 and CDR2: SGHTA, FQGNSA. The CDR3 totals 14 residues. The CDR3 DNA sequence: TGTGCCAGCAGCCCTGCTTCAGGATGGGAGACCCAGTACTTC. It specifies CASSPASGWETQYF.

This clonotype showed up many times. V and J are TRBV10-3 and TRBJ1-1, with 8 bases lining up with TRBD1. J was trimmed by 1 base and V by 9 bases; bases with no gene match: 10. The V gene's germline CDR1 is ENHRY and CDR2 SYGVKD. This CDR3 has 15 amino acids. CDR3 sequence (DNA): TGTGCCATGAGAAATGCCGGGACAGGGAACACTGAAGCTTTCTTT. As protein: CAMRNAGTGNTEAFF.

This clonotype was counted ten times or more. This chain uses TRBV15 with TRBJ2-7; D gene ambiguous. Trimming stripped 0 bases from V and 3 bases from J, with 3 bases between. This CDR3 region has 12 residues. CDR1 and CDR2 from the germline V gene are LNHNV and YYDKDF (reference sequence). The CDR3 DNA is TGTGCCACCAGCAGAGACTTCTACGAGCAGTACTTC. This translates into CATSRDFYEQYF.

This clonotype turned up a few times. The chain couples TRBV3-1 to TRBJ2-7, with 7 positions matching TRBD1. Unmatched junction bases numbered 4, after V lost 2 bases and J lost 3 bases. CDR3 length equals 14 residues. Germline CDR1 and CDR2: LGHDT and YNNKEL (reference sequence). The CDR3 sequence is CASSQNRDSYEQYF. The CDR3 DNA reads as TGTGCCAGCAGCCAAAACCGGGACAGCTACGAGCAGTACTTC.

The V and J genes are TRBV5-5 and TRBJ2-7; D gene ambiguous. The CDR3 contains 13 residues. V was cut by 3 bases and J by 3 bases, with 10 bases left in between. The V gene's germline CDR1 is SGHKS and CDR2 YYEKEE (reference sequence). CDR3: CASSSPNDYEQYF. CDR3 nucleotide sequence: TGTGCCAGCAGCTCCCCTAACGACTACGAGCAGTACTTC.

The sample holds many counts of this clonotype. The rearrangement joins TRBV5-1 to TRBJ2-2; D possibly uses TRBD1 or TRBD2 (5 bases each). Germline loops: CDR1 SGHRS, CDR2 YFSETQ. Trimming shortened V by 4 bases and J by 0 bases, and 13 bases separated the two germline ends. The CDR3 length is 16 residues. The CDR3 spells CASSLGLAANTGELFF. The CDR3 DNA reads TGCGCCAGCAGCCTGGGGCTAGCAGCGAACACCGGGGAGCTGTTTTTT.

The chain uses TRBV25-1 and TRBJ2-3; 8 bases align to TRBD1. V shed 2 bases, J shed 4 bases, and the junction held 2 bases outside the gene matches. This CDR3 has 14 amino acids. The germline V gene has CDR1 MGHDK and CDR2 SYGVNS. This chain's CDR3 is CASSETGGSDTQYF. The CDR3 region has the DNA TGTGCCAGCAGTGAAACAGGGGGGTCAGATACGCAGTATTTT.

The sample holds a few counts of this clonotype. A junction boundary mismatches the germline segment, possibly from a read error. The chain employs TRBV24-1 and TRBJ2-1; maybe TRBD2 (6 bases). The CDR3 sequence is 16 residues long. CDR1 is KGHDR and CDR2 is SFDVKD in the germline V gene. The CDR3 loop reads CATSDSWDSFNNELFF. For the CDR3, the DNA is TGTGCCACCAGTGATTCCTGGGACTCCTTCAACAATGAGCTGTTCTTC.

The CDR3 DNA reads as TGTGCCAGCAGTCTGTATTACGGACTAGCTACTTCCGGGGAGCTGTTTTTT. Amino acid sequence: CASSLYYGLATSGELFF. The gene calls are TRBV27 and TRBJ2-2; 8 bases align to TRBD2. J gave up 6 bases and V 5 bases, and 14 bases lay outside the gene matches. The CDR3 is 17 amino acids. Looked up from germline, CDR1 is MNHEY and CDR2 is SMNVEV (reference sequence).

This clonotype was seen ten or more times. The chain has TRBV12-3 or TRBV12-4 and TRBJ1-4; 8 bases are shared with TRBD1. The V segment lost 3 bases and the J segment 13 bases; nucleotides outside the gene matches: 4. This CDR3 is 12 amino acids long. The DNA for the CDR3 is TGTGCCAGCAGTTTTGTACAGGGGGGACTGTTTTTT. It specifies CASSFVQGGLFF.

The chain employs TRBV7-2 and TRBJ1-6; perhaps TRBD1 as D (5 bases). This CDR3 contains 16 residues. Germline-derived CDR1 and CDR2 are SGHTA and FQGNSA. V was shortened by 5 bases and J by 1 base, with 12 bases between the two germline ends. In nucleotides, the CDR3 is TGTGCCAGCAGCCCGGGGGGGGAATCCTATAATTCACCCCTCCACTTT. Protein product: CASSPGGESYNSPLHF.

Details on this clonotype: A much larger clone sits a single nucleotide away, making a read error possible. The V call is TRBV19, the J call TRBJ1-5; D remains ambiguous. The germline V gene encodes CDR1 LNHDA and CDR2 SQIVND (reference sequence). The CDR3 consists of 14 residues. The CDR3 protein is CASKDEHSIQPQHF. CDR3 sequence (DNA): TGTGCCAGCAAAGACGAGCATAGCATTCAGCCCCAGCATTTT.

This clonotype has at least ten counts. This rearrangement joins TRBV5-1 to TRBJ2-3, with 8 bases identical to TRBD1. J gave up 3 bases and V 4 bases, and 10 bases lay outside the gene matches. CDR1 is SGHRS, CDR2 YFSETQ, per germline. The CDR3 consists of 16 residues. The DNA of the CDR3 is TGCGCCAGCAGCGGAGACAGGGGCCATCGTACAGATACGCAGTATTTT. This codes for CASSGDRGHRTDTQYF.

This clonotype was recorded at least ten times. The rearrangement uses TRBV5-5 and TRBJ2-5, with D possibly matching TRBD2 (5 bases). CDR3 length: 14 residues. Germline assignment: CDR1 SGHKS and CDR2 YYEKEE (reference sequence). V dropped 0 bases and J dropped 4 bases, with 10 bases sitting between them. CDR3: CASSLAVGGETQYF. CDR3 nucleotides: TGTGCCAGCAGCTTGGCCGTAGGAGGAGAGACCCAGTACTTC.

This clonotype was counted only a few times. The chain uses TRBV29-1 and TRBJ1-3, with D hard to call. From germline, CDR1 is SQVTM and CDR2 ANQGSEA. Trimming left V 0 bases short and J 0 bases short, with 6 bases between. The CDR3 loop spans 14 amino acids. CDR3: CSVEEGGSGNTIYF. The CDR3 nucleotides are TGCAGCGTTGAAGAAGGCGGCTCTGGAAACACCATATATTTT.

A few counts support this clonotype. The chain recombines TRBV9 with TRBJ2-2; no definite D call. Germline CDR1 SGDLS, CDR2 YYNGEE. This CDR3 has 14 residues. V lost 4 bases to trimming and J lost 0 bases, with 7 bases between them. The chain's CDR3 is CASSPTPNTGELFF. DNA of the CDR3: TGTGCCAGCAGCCCGACACCGAACACCGGGGAGCTGTTTTTT.

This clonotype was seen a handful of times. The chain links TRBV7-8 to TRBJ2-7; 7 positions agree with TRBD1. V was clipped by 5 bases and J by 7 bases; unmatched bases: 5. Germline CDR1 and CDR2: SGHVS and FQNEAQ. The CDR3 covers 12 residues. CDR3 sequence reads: CASSTYRGEQYF. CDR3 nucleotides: TGTGCCAGCAGCACATACAGGGGAGAGCAGTACTTC.

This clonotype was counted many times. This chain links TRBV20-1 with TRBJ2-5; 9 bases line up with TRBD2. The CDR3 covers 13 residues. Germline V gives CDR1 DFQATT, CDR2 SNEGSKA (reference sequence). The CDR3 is CTVSGGPQETQYF. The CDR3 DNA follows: TGCACTGTTAGCGGGGGTCCCCAAGAGACCCAGTACTTC.

The CDR3 DNA reads as TGTGCCAGCAGCTTTCTTTTGGAAGATACGCAGTATTTT. Its protein product is CASSFLLEDTQYF. The chain couples TRBV5-6 to TRBJ2-3; D gene uncertain. V lost 2 bases and J 5 bases, leaving 9 bases between the germline ends. The CDR3 length is 13 residues. Looked up from germline, CDR1 is SGHDT and CDR2 is YYEEEE.

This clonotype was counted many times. The CDR3 loop reads CASSPLAVRTDTQYF. Written as DNA, the CDR3 is TGTGCCAGCAGCCCCCTTGCGGTACGCACAGATACGCAGTATTTT. The chain has TRBV7-2 and TRBJ2-3; D is unresolved. Trimming took 5 bases from V and 1 from J, leaving 13 bases between them. The CDR3 has 15 residues. CDR1 is SGHTA, CDR2 FQGNSA, per germline.

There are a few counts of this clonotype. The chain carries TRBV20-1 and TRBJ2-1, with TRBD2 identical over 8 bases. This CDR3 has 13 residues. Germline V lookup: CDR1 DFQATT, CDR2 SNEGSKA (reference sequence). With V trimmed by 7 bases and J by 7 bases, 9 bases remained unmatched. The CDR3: CSGRLAHLNEQFF. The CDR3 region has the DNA TGCAGTGGCCGACTAGCGCACTTAAATGAGCAGTTCTTC.

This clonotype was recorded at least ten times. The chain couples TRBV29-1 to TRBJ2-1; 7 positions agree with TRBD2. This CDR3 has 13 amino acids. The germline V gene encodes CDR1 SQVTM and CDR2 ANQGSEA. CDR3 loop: CVTQASGGNEQFF. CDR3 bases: TGCGTTACCCAGGCTAGCGGCGGCAATGAGCAGTTCTTC.

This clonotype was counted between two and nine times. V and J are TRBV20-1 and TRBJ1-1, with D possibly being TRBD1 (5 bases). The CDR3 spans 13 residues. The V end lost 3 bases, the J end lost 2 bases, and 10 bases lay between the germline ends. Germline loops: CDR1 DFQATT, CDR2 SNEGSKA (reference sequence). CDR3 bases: TGCAGTGCTAGTGGAGGGGCCAACACTGAAGCTTTCTTT. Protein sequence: CSASGGANTEAFF.

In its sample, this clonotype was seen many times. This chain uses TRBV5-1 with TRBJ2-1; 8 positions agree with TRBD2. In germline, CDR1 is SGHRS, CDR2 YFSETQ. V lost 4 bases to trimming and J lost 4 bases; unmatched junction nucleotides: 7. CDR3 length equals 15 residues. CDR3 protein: CASSPRERGYNEQFF. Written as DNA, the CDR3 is TGCGCCAGCAGCCCGAGGGAGCGGGGGTACAATGAGCAGTTCTTC.

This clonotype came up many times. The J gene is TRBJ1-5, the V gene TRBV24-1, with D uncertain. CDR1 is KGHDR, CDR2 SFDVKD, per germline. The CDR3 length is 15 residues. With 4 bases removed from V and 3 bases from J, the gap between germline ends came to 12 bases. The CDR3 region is CATSEGAGDNQPQHF. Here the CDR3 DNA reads TGTGCCACCAGTGAAGGAGCAGGCGACAATCAGCCCCAGCATTTT.

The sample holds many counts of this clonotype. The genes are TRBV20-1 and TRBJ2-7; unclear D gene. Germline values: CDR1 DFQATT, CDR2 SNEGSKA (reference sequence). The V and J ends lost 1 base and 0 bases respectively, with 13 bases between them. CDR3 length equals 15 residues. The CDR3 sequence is CSARATLGASYEQYF. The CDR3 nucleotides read TGCAGTGCTAGAGCGACCCTAGGAGCCTCCTACGAGCAGTACTTC.

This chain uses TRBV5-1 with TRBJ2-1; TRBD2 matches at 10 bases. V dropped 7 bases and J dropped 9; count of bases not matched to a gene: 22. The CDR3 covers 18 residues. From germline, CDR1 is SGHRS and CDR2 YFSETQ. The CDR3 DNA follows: TGCGCCAGCGGACTACTAGGTGTAAGCGGGGGGGTCCCCGGTGAGCAGTTCTTC. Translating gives CASGLLGVSGGVPGEQFF.

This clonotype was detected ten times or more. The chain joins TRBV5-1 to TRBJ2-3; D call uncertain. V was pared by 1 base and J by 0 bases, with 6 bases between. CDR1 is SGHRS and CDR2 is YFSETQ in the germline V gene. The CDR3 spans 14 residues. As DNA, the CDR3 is TGCGCCAGCAGCTTGACGGTTAGCACAGATACGCAGTATTTT. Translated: CASSLTVSTDTQYF.

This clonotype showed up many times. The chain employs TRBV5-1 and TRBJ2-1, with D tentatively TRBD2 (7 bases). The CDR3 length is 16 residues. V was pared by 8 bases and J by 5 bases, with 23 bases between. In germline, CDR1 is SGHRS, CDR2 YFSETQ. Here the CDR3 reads CASSEGGAPADNEQFF. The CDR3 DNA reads TGCGCCAGTTCCGAGGGGGGGGCGCCGGCCGACAATGAGCAGTTCTTC.

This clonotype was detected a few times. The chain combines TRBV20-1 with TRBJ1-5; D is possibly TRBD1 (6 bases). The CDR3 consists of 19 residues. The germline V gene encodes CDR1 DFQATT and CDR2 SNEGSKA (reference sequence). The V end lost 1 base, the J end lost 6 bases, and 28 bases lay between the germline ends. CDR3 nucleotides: TGCAGTGCTAGAGCTCTCCAAGGCCTAACAGGGAAGTGGAGTCAGCCCCAGCATTTT. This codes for CSARALQGLTGKWSQPQHF.

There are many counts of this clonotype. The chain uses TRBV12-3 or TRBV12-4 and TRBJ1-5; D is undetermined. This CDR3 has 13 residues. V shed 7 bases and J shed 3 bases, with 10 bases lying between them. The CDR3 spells CASTTAPNQPQHF. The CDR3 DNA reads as TGTGCCAGCACCACCGCCCCCAATCAGCCCCAGCATTTT.

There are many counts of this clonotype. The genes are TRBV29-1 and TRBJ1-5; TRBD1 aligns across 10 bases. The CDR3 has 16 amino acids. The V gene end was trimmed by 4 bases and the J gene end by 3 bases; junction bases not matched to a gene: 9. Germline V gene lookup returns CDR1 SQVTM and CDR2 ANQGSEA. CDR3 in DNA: TGCAGCGTTGTGGAGACAGGGGGCTGGGTCAATCAGCCCCAGCATTTT. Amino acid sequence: CSVVETGGWVNQPQHF.